This TCR beta chain is drawn from a study of Ad26.COV2.S vaccination and SARS-CoV-2 variants. Overall study results and limits: Substantial post-vaccination breadth of spike-specific CD8+ and CD4+ T cell responses was reported.

As for treatment: 19 received Ad26.COV2.S at low or high dose, single or two shots; roughly 5 received placebo; per-sample allocation not given. Collection of samples fell on day 63 after the first vaccine or placebo injection. Ad26.COV2.S expressed prefusion-stabilized spike from the original Wuhan strain. Regarding this clone: Antigen specificity is unknown.

From germline, CDR1 is SGDLS and CDR2 YYNGEE. Trimming took off 3 bases at V and 3 bases at J, with 10 bases between the two ends. CDR3 length equals 15 residues. Sequenced by immunoSEQ multiplex PCR; TCRdb stores in-frame clones only, minus some. This sample yields around 250,000 clones, of which around nine tenths are seen a single time; less than 3.5% belongs to the top ten. J is TRBJ2-6 and V is TRBV9; either TRBD1 or TRBD2 may fit D (6 bases each). This receptor was taken from a person between 18 and 59 years old who received the Ad26.COV2.S COVID-19 vaccine or a placebo. The sample in question was peripheral blood, obtained in a trial of Ad26.COV2.S vaccine versus placebo. The CDR3 loop reads CASSAGAGGANVLTF. The CDR3 DNA is TGTGCCAGCAGCGCGGGGGCAGGTGGGGCCAACGTCCTGACTTTC.